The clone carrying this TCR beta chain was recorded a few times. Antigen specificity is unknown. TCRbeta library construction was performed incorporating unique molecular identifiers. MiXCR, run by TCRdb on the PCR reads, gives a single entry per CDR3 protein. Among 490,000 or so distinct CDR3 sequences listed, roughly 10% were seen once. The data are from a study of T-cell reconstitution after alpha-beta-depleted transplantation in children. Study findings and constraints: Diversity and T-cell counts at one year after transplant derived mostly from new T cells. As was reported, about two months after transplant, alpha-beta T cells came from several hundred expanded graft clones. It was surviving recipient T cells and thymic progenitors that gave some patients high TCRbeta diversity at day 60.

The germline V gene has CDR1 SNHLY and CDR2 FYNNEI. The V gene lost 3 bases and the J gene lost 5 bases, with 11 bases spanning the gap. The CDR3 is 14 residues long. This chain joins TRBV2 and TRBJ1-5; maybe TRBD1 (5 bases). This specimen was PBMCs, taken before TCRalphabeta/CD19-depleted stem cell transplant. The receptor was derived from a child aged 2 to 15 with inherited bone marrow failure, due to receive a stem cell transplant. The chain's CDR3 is CASSDRDPDQPQHF. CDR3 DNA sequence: TGTGCCAGCAGTGATAGGGACCCCGATCAGCCCCAGCATTTT.